The clone carrying this TCR beta chain was counted only a few times. Described time point: patch test 1, 2 weeks after DPC sensitization. The treatment is: therapeutic diphenylcyclopropenone sensitization with weekly scalp DPC. V lost 6 bases and J 6 bases, leaving 22 bases between the germline ends. Germline V gene data show CDR1 as MDHEN and CDR2 as SYDVKM. The CDR3 is made up of 16 amino acids. TCRdb re-called the RACE reads with MiXCR, one entry per CDR3 protein. The sample comprises around 190,000 distinct CDR3 sequences, about a fifth of which are singletons, and about 7% rests with the top ten. This sample was included in a study of human T cells and chemical hapten exposure.

This receptor was obtained from a woman aged 45-65 years with alopecia areata. Some clones in this sample may be carry-over from other donors' samples. Sequencing was performed on whole blood, taken in connection with sensitization to the hapten diphenylcyclopropenone (DPC). The chain employs TRBV28 and TRBJ2-3; the D is unclear. Written as DNA, the CDR3 is TGTGCCAGCAGCCCCACACTGGCAGAAGGGTCCGATACGCAGTATTTT. It encodes CASSPTLAEGSDTQYF. The full variable domain, with the rest looked up from reference TRBV28 and TRBJ2-3, is DVKVTQSSRYLVKRTGEKVFLECVQDMDHENMFWYRQDPGLGLRLIYFSYDVKMKEKGDIPEGYSVSREKKERFSLILESASTNQTSMYLCASSPTLAEGSDTQYFGPGTRLTVL.